The 21 T cell receptor beta chains in this list originate from one sample, sequenced in a study of cytomegalovirus exposure and HLA in healthy donors. This PCR relied on a set of 60 Vbeta primers and 13 Jbeta primers. Libraries were prepared by immunoSEQ multiplex PCR; TCRdb keeps only in-frame clonotypes and omits some of them. The table has under 200,000 clones, roughly 12% seen once. The sample was PBMCs. These receptors were collected from a man between 45 and 60 years old in good health and CMV-seropositive.

The V call is TRBV11-3, the J call TRBJ2-1; D is perhaps TRBD2 (6 bases). The CDR3 runs 19 residues. V was pared by 5 bases and J by 2 bases, with 25 bases between. CDR1 and CDR2 (germline): SGHNT, YENEEA. The CDR3 DNA reads as TGTGCCAGCAGCCGGCGCGGGGCCACTTCAAGCCCCACCTACAATGAGCAGTTCTTC. This gives the protein CASSRRGATSSPTYNEQFF. The full variable domain, completed using reference TRBV11-3 and TRBJ2-1, is EAGVVQSPRYKIIEKKQPVAFWCNPISGHNTLYWYLQNLGQGPELLIRYENEEAVDDSQLPKDRFSAERLKGVDSTLKIQPAELGDSAVYLCASSRRGATSSPTYNEQFFGPGTRLTVL.

This clone has a handful of counts. The rearrangement joins TRBV4-3 to TRBJ1-6; D remains unclear. Germline V gene lookup returns CDR1 LGHNA and CDR2 YSLEER. Trimming stripped 1 base from V and 8 bases from J, with 12 bases between. The CDR3 extends over 15 amino acids. CDR3 bases: TGCGCCAGCAGCCAAGCCTACCCGTTATATTCACCCCTCCACTTT. Translated, it gives CASSQAYPLYSPLHF.

V usage is TRBV11-3 and J usage is TRBJ2-1; a weak D match, TRBD2 (6 bases). The CDR3 is 16 amino acids. V was pared by 6 bases and J by 1 base, with 16 bases between. The germline CDR1 and CDR2 sequences are SGHNT and YENEEA. The CDR3 DNA reads TGTGCCAGCAGTTTCCCCGGGGGTTCGTCCTACAATGAGCAGTTCTTC. Translation: CASSFPGGSSYNEQFF.

The sample holds a few counts of this clone. One junction end disagrees with the germline gene, perhaps due to a read error. The rearrangement joins TRBV6-5 to TRBJ1-2; D ambiguous. In germline, CDR1 is MNHEY, CDR2 SVGAGI. The CDR3 is made up of 13 amino acids. Written as DNA, the CDR3 is TGTGCCAGCAGTTCAGGTCTTTTCTATGGCTACACTTTC. It is translated as CASSSGLFYGYTF.

CDR3 DNA: TGCGCCAGCAGCTTGATGAGGGCCAGCACAGATACGCAGTATTTT. Protein product: CASSLMRASTDTQYF. V usage is TRBV5-1 and J usage is TRBJ2-3, with a tentative D call TRBD2 (5 bases). Trimming stripped 1 base from V and 0 bases from J, with 9 bases between. The CDR3 is made up of 15 amino acids. Germline V gene data show CDR1 as SGHRS and CDR2 as YFSETQ.

This clone was observed a handful of times. The gene calls are TRBV6-5 and TRBJ2-7; 7 positions agree with TRBD1. The CDR3 consists of 14 residues. After removal of 5 bases from V and 3 bases from J, the junction contained 7 bases not matched to a gene. Germline CDR1 and CDR2: MNHEY and SVGAGI. The CDR3 coding sequence is TGTGCCAGCAGTCCGACAGGGCCTGTCTACGAGCAGTACTTC. The encoded protein is CASSPTGPVYEQYF.

In this sample, this clone turned up a few times. The rearrangement joins TRBV5-6 to TRBJ2-5; 7 bases match TRBD1. This CDR3 comprises 13 residues. The J segment lost 5 bases and the V segment lost 4 bases, leaving 5 bases of the junction unmatched. The germline V gene has CDR1 SGHDT and CDR2 YYEEEE. In nucleotides, the CDR3 is TGTGCCAGCAGCCCGACAGGGTCTGAGACCCAGTACTTC. Amino acids: CASSPTGSETQYF.

The chain employs TRBV7-2 and TRBJ2-3; D is perhaps TRBD2 (7 bases). Trimming cost V 5 bases and J 3 bases, with 18 bases left between them. Germline V lookup: CDR1 SGHTA, CDR2 FQGNSA. The CDR3 extends over 16 amino acids. The CDR3 nucleotides are TGTGCCAGCAGCCCAGTTCTGCGGGGGCCAACAGATACGCAGTATTTT. The encoded protein is CASSPVLRGPTDTQYF.

This clone was counted a few times. This rearrangement joins TRBV5-1 to TRBJ1-1; D ambiguous. There are 12 residues in the CDR3. Trimming removed 5 bases at V and 0 bases at J, with 5 bases between. Looked up from germline, CDR1 is SGHRS and CDR2 is YFSETQ. CDR3: CASRGLNTEAFF. CDR3 nucleotides: TGCGCCAGCAGGGGCCTGAACACTGAAGCTTTCTTT.

The chain is built from TRBV19 and TRBJ2-4, with TRBD1 identical over 9 bases. Germline CDR1 and CDR2: LNHDA and SQIVND (reference sequence). The CDR3 length is 16 residues. Trimming took 7 bases from V and 1 from J; bases not matched to a gene: 8. CDR3 sequence reads: CASTTGGRVAKNIQYF. DNA of the CDR3: TGTGCCAGTACGACAGGGGGAAGGGTTGCCAAAAACATTCAGTACTTC.

This rearrangement joins TRBV5-4 to TRBJ2-2; TRBD1 matches 9 bases. Germline-derived CDR1 and CDR2 are SGHNT and YYREEE (reference sequence). V dropped 5 bases and J dropped 2; count of bases not matched to a gene: 4. The CDR3 is 15 amino acids. CDR3 protein: CASRIQGANTGELFF. CDR3 nucleotide sequence: TGTGCCAGCAGGATACAGGGGGCTAACACCGGGGAGCTGTTTTTT.

In this sample, this clone turned up a few times. This chain joins TRBV27 and TRBJ1-2, with a possible D match to TRBD1 (6 bases). Germline V CDR1 and CDR2: MNHEY, SMNVEV (reference sequence). This CDR3 is 13 amino acids long. The germline V and J ends were trimmed by 5 bases and 6 bases, with 13 bases remaining between them. The CDR3 reads CASSVQQGNGYTF. As DNA, the CDR3 is TGTGCCAGCAGTGTCCAACAGGGTAATGGCTACACCTTC.

V is TRBV5-1 and J is TRBJ2-1; possibly TRBD2 for D (5 bases). V was pared by 0 bases and J by 0 bases, with 10 bases between. This CDR3 has 16 amino acids. Germline assignment: CDR1 SGHRS and CDR2 YFSETQ. The CDR3 region has the DNA TGCGCCAGCAGCTTGGGGAGCGGCCTCTCCTACAATGAGCAGTTCTTC. Its protein product is CASSLGSGLSYNEQFF.

The chain joins TRBV11-3 to TRBJ1-1; tentative D call: TRBD1 (5 bases). Germline V gene lookup returns CDR1 SGHNT and CDR2 YENEEA. The CDR3 length is 17 residues. V shed 0 bases and J shed 3 bases, with 17 bases lying between them. The CDR3 spells CASSLDRGIPLDTEAFF. CDR3 nucleotide sequence: TGTGCCAGCAGCTTAGATCGGGGGATACCCCTCGACACTGAAGCTTTCTTT.

The chain is built from TRBV18 and TRBJ1-1, with TRBD1 matching over 9 bases. V was pared by 6 bases and J by 2 bases, with 10 bases of the junction left unmatched. Germline CDR1 reads KGHSH; CDR2 reads LQKENI. The CDR3 spans 16 residues. The CDR3 is CASSAQGAHVNTEAFF. CDR3 DNA: TGTGCCAGCTCCGCACAGGGGGCGCACGTTAACACTGAAGCTTTCTTT.

This clone was seen more than once but under ten times. The V and J genes are TRBV10-3 and TRBJ1-2; 8 nucleotides align to TRBD1. The CDR3 extends over 13 amino acids. Trimming at V came to 10 bases and at J to 8 bases, leaving 12 bases not matched to a gene. CDR1 and CDR2 (germline): ENHRY, SYGVKD. CDR3 protein: CATHLDRGNGYTF. In DNA, the CDR3 is TGTGCCACACACCTCGACAGGGGTAACGGCTACACCTTC.

This clone came up a few times. The genes are TRBV6-5 and TRBJ1-3, with 7 bases aligning to TRBD1. Per the germline V gene, CDR1 is MNHEY and CDR2 is SVGAGI. J lost 0 bases, V lost 8 bases, and 7 bases had no gene match. CDR3 length: 15 amino acids. CDR3 region: CASGQDRSSGNTIYF. CDR3 bases: TGTGCCAGCGGCCAGGACAGGAGCTCTGGAAACACCATATATTTT.

Concerning this clone: One end of the junction does not line up with germline, which may come from a read error. This chain connects TRBV7-9 to TRBJ2-5, with 9 bases that match TRBD2. Germline V gene lookup returns CDR1 SEHNR and CDR2 FQNEAQ (reference sequence). CDR3 size: 14 residues. The CDR3 is CASRLAGEGENQYF. The DNA for the CDR3 is TGTGCCAGCAGATTAGCGGGGGAGGGGGAGAACCAGTACTTC.

The rearrangement links TRBV6-1 to TRBJ2-3; tentative D call: TRBD1 (5 bases). CDR1 and CDR2 (germline): MNHNS, SASEGT. The CDR3 sequence is 14 residues long. Trimming stripped 2 bases from V and 7 bases from J, with 13 bases between. The CDR3, as DNA: TGTGCCAGCAGTGAATCTCCGACAGTCAATACGCAGTATTTT. Translation: CASSESPTVNTQYF.

This clone was counted between two and nine times. The J gene is TRBJ1-1, the V gene TRBV7-2; TRBD1 agrees at 7 bases. The V and J ends lost 3 bases and 2 bases, in that order; junction bases with no gene match: 3. Germline V gene lookup returns CDR1 SGHTA and CDR2 FQGNSA. This CDR3 is built from 14 residues. CDR3 region: CASSFGQANTEAFF. The CDR3 DNA reads TGTGCCAGCAGCTTCGGACAGGCAAACACTGAAGCTTTCTTT.

This clone was seen more than once but under ten times. The rearrangement joins TRBV27 to TRBJ2-1; 7 bases align to TRBD1. V was pared by 7 bases and J by 0 bases, with 6 bases of the junction left unmatched. The length of the CDR3 is 15 residues. Germline V gives CDR1 MNHEY, CDR2 SMNVEV (reference sequence). The CDR3 region is CASIPDRSSYNEQFF. DNA of the CDR3: TGTGCCAGCATACCGGACAGGAGCTCCTACAATGAGCAGTTCTTC.